Described below is a single T cell receptor (beta chain) sequence and its context. The CDR3 consists of 15 residues. The germline gives CDR1 SGHTA, CDR2 FQGNSA. Unmatched junction bases numbered 5, after V lost 5 bases and J lost 4 bases. The table came from immunoSEQ multiplex PCR; TCRdb's copy has only in-frame clones and leaves some out. The data show approximately 100,000 clones, about 87% seen once. The sample is drawn from a study of T cells after somatic rescue of genetic block. This chain connects TRBV7-2 to TRBJ2-1; 10 bases map to TRBD2. What was sequenced was peripheral blood mononuclear cells (PBMCs). The clonotype was recovered from a woman aged 18-30 years. The CDR3 bases are TGTGCCAGCAGCCGGGGGACTAGCGTATACAATGAGCAGTTCTTC. This gives the protein CASSRGTSVYNEQFF.